The rows below give T cell receptor beta chains drawn from one sample of a study of post-analysis software for immune sequencing data. TCRdb re-called the PCR reads through MiXCR, storing one row per CDR3 protein. Found here are approximately 770,000 distinct CDR3 sequences, just over 45% of them singletons; the top ten hold 4% to 5%. Sequencing used blood. The origin of the receptors is a girl between 5 and 17 years old with multiple sclerosis. CDR3s include the opening cysteine and the closing phenylalanine or tryptophan. The order of the fields is D gene, J gene, clone size, V gene, CDR3 protein, CDR3 DNA. The D gene is left open where the match is weak. Clone size is shown for a subset of rows, as once, few, many or a class of expanded clone.

TRBD2 | TRBJ2-5 | - | TRBV28 | CASSLGGLAKYQETQYF | TGTGCCAGCAGTTTAGGGGGACTAGCGAAGTACCAAGAGACCCAGTACTTC
- | TRBJ2-1 | few | TRBV15 | CATSRTRVGRGNEQFF | TGTGCCACCAGCAGGACCAGGGTAGGAAGGGGCAATGAGCAGTTCTTC
- | TRBJ2-5 | - | TRBV10-3 | CATRGHVQETQYF | TGTGCCACCAGGGGACACGTCCAAGAGACCCAGTACTTC
TRBD2 | TRBJ2-5 | few | TRBV20-1 | CSATSGLAEETQYF | TGCAGTGCTACCTCAGGACTAGCGGAAGAGACCCAGTACTTC
- | TRBJ2-5 | few | TRBV29-1 | CSVEEWKDAGRVTQYF | TGCAGCGTTGAAGAATGGAAGGACGCAGGGCGTGTGACCCAGTACTTC
TRBD2 | TRBJ2-1 | few | TRBV20-1 | CSARTLLAGSIGPTYNEQFF | TGCAGTGCTAGGACGCTACTAGCGGGATCAATAGGTCCAACCTACAATGAGCAGTTCTTC
TRBD2 | TRBJ2-7 | - | TRBV20-1 | CSASPLPGLAGYSCEQYF | TGCAGTGCTAGCCCTCTACCGGGACTAGCGGGTTATTCCTGCGAGCAGTACTTC
TRBD1 | TRBJ2-3 | - | TRBV6-1 | CASSSGQGWGTQYF | TGTGCCAGCAGCTCTGGACAGGGTTGGGGTACGCAGTATTTT
- | TRBJ2-3 | few | TRBV29-1 | CSVAESTDTQYF | TGCAGCGTAGCGGAAAGCACAGATACGCAGTATTTT
- | TRBJ2-1 | - | TRBV6-5 | CASRYSFGGTEQFF | TGTGCCAGCAGGTACTCGTTCGGCGGGACCGAGCAGTTCTTC
- | TRBJ2-1 | - | TRBV6-2/TRBV6-3 | CASRHGGLSYNEQFF | TGTGCCAGCAGACACGGGGGCCTATCCTACAATGAGCAGTTCTTC
- | TRBJ2-7 | - | TRBV7-2 | CASSLINYYEQYF | TGTGCCAGCAGCTTAATCAACTACTACGAGCAGTACTTC
- | TRBJ2-6 | few | TRBV7-2 | CASSPTVGFGANVLTF | TGTGCCAGCAGCCCTACCGTGGGGTTTGGGGCCAACGTCCTGACTTTC
- | TRBJ1-2 | - | TRBV6-5 | CASGKGEYGYTF | TGTGCCAGCGGAAAAGGGGAGTATGGCTACACCTTC
TRBD1 | TRBJ1-5 | - | TRBV20-1 | CSAGPGTGAVFGNQPQHF | TGCAGTGCTGGGCCCGGGACAGGTGCTGTGTTTGGCAATCAGCCCCAGCATTTT
- | TRBJ2-3 | - | TRBV7-2 | CASSIEGVRTDTQYF | TGTGCCAGCAGCATAGAGGGGGTGCGCACAGATACGCAGTATTTT
TRBD1 | TRBJ2-4 | - | TRBV27 | CASSALDRAADIQYF | TGTGCCAGCAGTGCCCTCGACAGGGCGGCTGACATTCAGTACTTC
- | TRBJ1-2 | - | TRBV4-2 | CASSQVSDGADNTF | TGTGCCAGCAGCCAAGTTTCGGATGGAGCTGATAACACCTTC